A selection of T cell receptor beta chains follows, all from one sample in a study of radiotherapy plus CTLA-4 blockade in lung cancer. Sequencing was performed with immunoSEQ multiplex PCR; in TCRdb, only in-frame clones are kept and a portion is missing. The sample includes around 45,000 clones, approximately 91% of them seen just once. Sample: peripheral blood, taken from a patient treated with radiotherapy plus ipilimumab. The receptors here all came from a human donor with non-small cell lung cancer whose response to radiotherapy plus ipilimumab could not be evaluated. The CDR3 runs from the conserved cysteine through the conserved F or W. Fields, in order: D gene, clone size, J gene, V gene, CDR3 DNA, CDR3 protein. A D gene is named only where the DNA matches it firmly. Some rows mark clone size as missing; the rest say once, few, many or name a class of expanded clone.

NA | NA | TRBJ2-3 | TRBV6-5 | TGTGCCAGCAGTAGACCGGCAGGGACGCAGTATTTT | CASSRPAGTQYF
NA | NA | TRBJ1-2 | TRBV27 | TGTGCCAGCAGTTTGACGGGGGTTTACTCCAACTATGGCTACACCTTC | CASSLTGVYSNYGYTF
NA | NA | TRBJ1-2 | TRBV6-5 | TGTGCCAGCCACGGGACTTACTATGGCTACACCTTC | CASHGTYYGYTF
NA | NA | TRBJ2-7 | TRBV21-1 | TGTGCCAGCAGCGTCAAGCCACAGGGGGCAACGTACGAGCAGTACTTC | CASSVKPQGATYEQYF
NA | once | TRBJ1-1 | TRBV11-2 | TGTGCCAGCAGCTTAGTGCCAGGGGCCACTCGCTATGGGGCTGAAGCTTTCTTT | CASSLVPGATRYGAEAFF
NA | few | TRBJ2-5 | TRBV2 | TGTGCCAGCAGAGGGGGAGGGGAGACCCAGTACTTC | CASRGGGETQYF
NA | NA | TRBJ1-4 | TRBV28 | TGTGCCAGCAGTTCCGGGGGGCGCATGGCTAATGAAAAACTGTTTTTT | CASSSGGRMANEKLFF
TRBD1 | once | TRBJ2-2 | TRBV6-6 | TGTGCCAGCCCGCCGGACAGGGGGCTCACCGGGGAGCTGTTTTTT | CASPPDRGLTGELFF
NA | NA | TRBJ2-7 | TRBV6-5 | TGTGCCAGCAGTTTAGTCCACGAGCAGTACTTC | CASSLVHEQYF
TRBD1 | NA | TRBJ2-1 | TRBV7-9 | TGTGCCAGCAGTCGTGACAGGGGTTCACACAATGAGCAGTTCTTC | CASSRDRGSHNEQFF
NA | NA | TRBJ1-2 | TRBV6-1 | TGTGCCAGCAGTGAAGGGGGCCCGGGGAGGGTTAACTATGGCTACACCTTC | CASSEGGPGRVNYGYTF
NA | NA | TRBJ2-7 | TRBV12-2 | TGTGCAAGTCGCTGGAACAGGGGGCGGTACTCCTACGAGCAGTACTTC | CASRWNRGRYSYEQYF
TRBD2 | NA | TRBJ2-5 | TRBV7-2 | TGTGCCAGCAGCCCATTGCCGGGACTAGCGGGGGGGCCGGGAGAGCAGTACTTC | CASSPLPGLAGGPGEQYF
TRBD1 | NA | TRBJ1-4 | TRBV5-1 | TGCGCCAGCTCGAGACAGGGCGCAACTAATGAAAAACTGTTTTTT | CASSRQGATNEKLFF
TRBD2 | NA | TRBJ2-2 | TRBV6-5 | TGTGCCAGCAGCCCCGGACTAGCCGGGGAGCTGTTTTTT | CASSPGLAGELFF
TRBD1 | NA | TRBJ2-2 | TRBV19 | TGTGCCAGTATCCCGGGACAGATGAACACCGGGGAGCTGTTTTTT | CASIPGQMNTGELFF
TRBD2 | NA | TRBJ2-5 | TRBV6-6 | TGTGCCAGCACTGGGGGAGGGTTCCAAGAGACCCAGTACTTC | CASTGGGFQETQYF
TRBD1 | NA | TRBJ1-1 | TRBV18 | TGTGCCAGCTCACCACGACCAGGGGGCATGTGGACTGAAGCTTTCTTT | CASSPRPGGMWTEAFF
TRBD2 | NA | TRBJ2-1 | TRBV4-1 | TGCGCCAGCAGCCAAGTCCTCGGGGGCCCGACTAGCGGGGGGCCCTCCTACAATGAGCAGTTCTTC | CASSQVLGGPTSGGPSYNEQFF
NA | NA | TRBJ1-1 | TRBV19 | TGTGCCAGTAGTATAAGGGGCTATAGCACTGAAGCTTTCTTT | CASSIRGYSTEAFF
NA | NA | TRBJ2-1 | TRBV5-8 | TGTGCCAGCAGCTTGGCCCTGTCGGCCGGAGCCTACAATGAGCAGTTCTTC | CASSLALSAGAYNEQFF
NA | NA | TRBJ1-2 | TRBV7-2 | TGTGCCAGCAGCTTAGCGGGGGCCGGGACCGCCCAAGGCTACACCTTC | CASSLAGAGTAQGYTF
NA | NA | TRBJ2-4 | TRBV15 | TGTGCCACCAGCAGAGAGGTGGAGGGTTTAGCCAAAAACATTCAGTACTTC | CATSREVEGLAKNIQYF
NA | NA | TRBJ1-1 | TRBV6-5 | TGTGCCAGCAGTTACTCCGGGAGCACTGAAGCTTTCTTT | CASSYSGSTEAFF